These 25 T cell receptor beta chains were sequenced from one sample in a study of identical twins. TCRdb itself ran the 5' RACE reads through MiXCR, one entry per CDR3 protein. The table includes some 630,000 distinct CDR3 sequences, around 7.5% detected once. The same sample was also used in a study of yellow fever vaccine responses in identical twins.

Sequenced input: PBMCs. These receptors were obtained from a woman aged 18 to 35 in good health.

The gene calls are TRBV10-3 and TRBJ1-2; the D gene is possibly TRBD1 (6 bases). In germline, CDR1 is ENHRY, CDR2 SYGVKD. Trimming pared 7 bases from V and 1 base from J, leaving 16 bases between. The CDR3 spans 15 residues. Here the CDR3 reads CAITGGTRLNYGYTF. CDR3 sequence (DNA): TGTGCCATCACCGGGGGCACCCGCCTTAACTATGGCTACACCTTC.

The rearrangement joins TRBV20-1 to TRBJ1-1; D is uncertain. The CDR3 contains 12 residues. Trimming stripped 6 bases from V and 1 base from J, with 9 bases between. Germline loops: CDR1 DFQATT, CDR2 SNEGSKA (reference sequence). In nucleotides, the CDR3 is TGCAGTGCAAATCGGCCGAACACTGAAGCTTTCTTT. Its protein product is CSANRPNTEAFF.

The table lists this clonotype with many counts. The chain joins TRBV10-3 to TRBJ1-6; TRBD1 agrees at 11 bases. This CDR3 has 14 residues. The V gene's germline CDR1 is ENHRY and CDR2 SYGVKD. Unmatched junction bases numbered 3, after V lost 6 bases and J lost 8 bases. CDR3 nucleotide sequence: TGTGCCATCAGGGGACAGGGGGTTGATTCACCCCTCCACTTT. Translating gives CAIRGQGVDSPLHF.

In its sample, this clonotype was seen a few times. This chain connects TRBV25-1 to TRBJ2-1; 7 bases match TRBD2. CDR1 and CDR2 (germline): MGHDK, SYGVNS. This CDR3 contains 13 residues. V shed 2 bases and J 6 bases; nucleotides not matched to a gene: 1. CDR3 amino acids: CASSEAGVNEQFF. The CDR3 coding sequence is TGTGCCAGCAGTGAAGCGGGAGTCAATGAGCAGTTCTTC.

There are a few counts of this clonotype. This sequence joins TRBV29-1 and TRBJ1-2; possibly TRBD1 for D (6 bases). This CDR3 is 15 amino acids long. The V gene's germline CDR1 is SQVTM and CDR2 ANQGSEA. V was clipped by 1 base and J by 4 bases, with 16 bases between them. The CDR3 reads CSVEGGGGRLYGYTF. The CDR3, as DNA: TGCAGCGTTGAAGGTGGGGGCGGCAGGCTCTATGGCTACACCTTC.

J is TRBJ2-3 and V is TRBV9, with TRBD2 identical over 10 bases. There are 16 residues in the CDR3. V gave up 0 bases and J gave up 2 bases; unmatched junction bases: 3. Germline lookup yields CDR1 SGDLS and CDR2 YYNGEE. DNA for the CDR3: TGTGCCAGCAGCGTAGATAGCGGGAGGTCCACAGATACGCAGTATTTT. Translation gives CASSVDSGRSTDTQYF.

This clonotype has at least ten counts. The rearrangement uses TRBV7-8 and TRBJ1-6; D may be TRBD1 (5 bases). The germline gives CDR1 SGHVS, CDR2 FQNEAQ. The CDR3 spans 15 residues. Trimming shortened V by 3 bases and J by 9 bases, and 15 bases separated the two germline ends. This chain's CDR3 is CASSLTGGEISPLHF. In DNA, the CDR3 is TGTGCCAGCAGCTTGACCGGGGGGGAAATTTCACCCCTCCACTTT.

CDR3 residues: CASSLAIGLSGNEQFF. In DNA, the CDR3 is TGCGCCAGCAGCTTGGCCATTGGGCTCAGTGGGAATGAGCAGTTCTTC. The chain combines TRBV5-1 with TRBJ2-1; D is undetermined. The CDR3 consists of 16 residues. The V end lost 0 bases, the J end lost 7 bases, and 17 bases lay between the germline ends. Germline loops: CDR1 SGHRS, CDR2 YFSETQ.

This clonotype has a handful of counts. CDR3 nucleotides: TGCAGTGCTAGAGTGGGACAGGGAACCTACGAGCAGTACTTC. Translation gives CSARVGQGTYEQYF. The rearrangement links TRBV20-1 to TRBJ2-7, with 9 bases that match TRBD1. CDR1 and CDR2 from the germline V gene are DFQATT and SNEGSKA (reference sequence). With V trimmed by 1 base and J by 2 bases, 3 bases remained unmatched. The CDR3 sequence is 14 residues long.

This clonotype was recorded at least ten times. V is TRBV12-3 or TRBV12-4 and J is TRBJ2-1; D tentatively fits TRBD1 or TRBD2 (7 bases each). The CDR3 extends over 13 amino acids. With 2 bases removed from V and 7 bases from J, the gap between germline ends came to 9 bases. The CDR3 DNA is TGTGCCAGCAGTTTACAGGGGGGGAATGAGCAGTTCTTC. Translation gives CASSLQGGNEQFF.

This clonotype showed up just a few times. The V and J genes are TRBV4-1 and TRBJ2-3; 8 bases are a match to TRBD2. Trimming at V came to 0 bases and at J to 2 bases, leaving 1 base not matched to a gene. The CDR3 sequence is 15 residues long. Germline lookup yields CDR1 MGHRA and CDR2 YSYEKL. CDR3 sequence: CASSQEAGATDTQYF. CDR3 nucleotides: TGCGCCAGCAGCCAAGAAGCGGGGGCCACAGATACGCAGTATTTT.

This clonotype was detected a few times. V and J are TRBV5-1 and TRBJ2-3; D perhaps matches TRBD1 (6 bases). The germline gives CDR1 SGHRS, CDR2 YFSETQ. The CDR3 extends over 18 amino acids. The V end was cut by 0 bases, the J end by 0 bases, with 17 bases between. The CDR3 here is CASSLALMGARSTDTQYF. DNA for the CDR3: TGCGCCAGCAGCTTGGCCCTTATGGGGGCTAGAAGCACAGATACGCAGTATTTT.

The rearrangement links TRBV6-2 or TRBV6-3 to TRBJ2-5; TRBD2 aligns across 7 bases. In germline, CDR1 is MNHEY, CDR2 SVGEGT. J was trimmed by 6 bases and V by 6 bases; bases with no gene match: 4. This CDR3 is built from 12 residues. CDR3 DNA: TGTGCCAGCAGCGGACTAGGAAAGACCCAGTACTTC. It codes for CASSGLGKTQYF.

The genes are TRBV19 and TRBJ2-3; TRBD1 agrees at 9 bases. The CDR3 length is 15 residues. Germline V CDR1 and CDR2: LNHDA, SQIVND (reference sequence). V lost 4 bases to trimming and J lost 2 bases; unmatched junction nucleotides: 4. The CDR3 DNA reads as TGTGCCAGTAGTACCGGACAGGGGTTCACAGATACGCAGTATTTT. This sequence encodes CASSTGQGFTDTQYF.

The chain is built from TRBV20-1 and TRBJ2-7; TRBD2 matches 9 bases. The V gene's germline CDR1 is DFQATT and CDR2 SNEGSKA (reference sequence). CDR3 length: 13 residues. The ends lost 4 bases at V and 2 bases at J; junction bases unmatched: 3. Written as DNA, the CDR3 is TGCAGTGCTATGGCTAGCGGGACCTACGAGCAGTACTTC. Its protein product is CSAMASGTYEQYF.

A few counts support this clonotype. V and J are TRBV6-5 and TRBJ1-4; D gene unclear. V lost 6 bases to trimming and J lost 8 bases, with 10 bases between them. The CDR3 sequence is 12 residues long. Germline values: CDR1 MNHEY, CDR2 SVGAGI. The CDR3 reads CASSAAREKLFF. The CDR3 bases are TGTGCCAGCAGCGCGGCCCGGGAAAAACTGTTTTTT.

The chain links TRBV7-2 to TRBJ1-1; D remains ambiguous. The CDR3 is 15 residues long. Trimming removed 5 bases from V and 1 base from J, with 14 bases in between. Germline CDR1 reads SGHTA; CDR2 reads FQGNSA. Written as DNA, the CDR3 is TGTGCCAGCAGCGCGCGCCGGGTAACGAACACTGAAGCTTTCTTT. It translates to CASSARRVTNTEAFF.

This CDR3 reads CASSYSNRYNSPLHF. In DNA form, the CDR3 reads TGTGCCAGCAGTTACAGCAACCGGTATAATTCACCCCTCCACTTT. This chain connects TRBV6-5 to TRBJ1-6; D unresolved. This CDR3 has 15 residues. The V gene's germline CDR1 is MNHEY and CDR2 SVGAGI. The V gene lost 2 bases and the J gene lost 4 bases, with 9 bases spanning the gap.

This clonotype was seen at least ten times. This sequence joins TRBV5-1 and TRBJ2-1; TRBD2 matches at 7 bases. V shed 3 bases, J shed 7 bases, and the junction held 10 bases outside the gene matches. Germline V gene sequence: CDR1 SGHRS, CDR2 YFSETQ. The CDR3 covers 15 residues. CDR3 residues: CASSSLGGYLNEQFF. The CDR3 region has the DNA TGCGCCAGCAGCTCTCTGGGGGGGTACTTAAATGAGCAGTTCTTC.

This clonotype was seen at least ten times. This chain uses TRBV10-3 with TRBJ1-1; D call uncertain. The V and J ends lost 4 bases and 5 bases respectively, with 17 bases between them. Looked up from germline, CDR1 is ENHRY and CDR2 is SYGVKD. This CDR3 spans 15 amino acids. The CDR3 DNA reads TGTGCCATCAGTGGAAAGGCAGGCGTGGAGACTGAAGCTTTCTTT. Translated, it gives CAISGKAGVETEAFF.

For the CDR3, the DNA is TGTGCCAGCAGCTTCATTCCCCGGGGGGCCAGCACAGATACGCAGTATTTT. Protein product: CASSFIPRGASTDTQYF. The rearrangement links TRBV7-9 to TRBJ2-3; the D gene is possibly TRBD2 (7 bases). The V end was cut by 3 bases, the J end by 0 bases, with 16 bases between. The CDR3 is 17 residues long. In germline, CDR1 is SEHNR, CDR2 FQNEAQ (reference sequence).

The J gene is TRBJ2-1, the V gene TRBV7-9, with unresolved D. The V and J ends lost 6 bases and 5 bases respectively, with 23 bases between them. The CDR3 is 17 residues long. Germline lookup yields CDR1 SEHNR and CDR2 FQNEAQ (reference sequence). The chain's CDR3 is CASRISTRYSPHNEQFF. In DNA, the CDR3 is TGTGCCAGCAGGATTTCCACCAGGTATTCCCCCCACAATGAGCAGTTCTTC.

Ten or more counts support this clonotype. No DNA is shown, since the ends of the CDR3 on it are uncertain; the CDR3 is the one TCRdb lists. This chain connects TRBV5-6 to TRBJ2-7; TRBD1, the table's D call, was not compared with the DNA. CDR1 and CDR2 from the germline V gene are SGHDT and YYEEEE. The CDR3 contains 14 residues when both ends are counted. CDR3 amino acids: CASAAWDRVYEQYF.

This clonotype was detected many times. The chain joins TRBV3-1 to TRBJ2-3; 9 nucleotides line up with TRBD2. Germline CDR1 reads LGHDT; CDR2 reads YNNKEL (reference sequence). J gave up 10 bases and V 1 base, and 3 bases lay outside the gene matches. CDR3 length: 13 residues. DNA of the CDR3: TGTGCCAGCAGCCAAGTACTAGCGGGTTCGCAGTATTTT. This encodes CASSQVLAGSQYF.

This clonotype has a count of ten or more. This CDR3 is CASSLTAPNEQFF. CDR3 DNA sequence: TGCGCCAGCAGCTTAACAGCGCCCAATGAGCAGTTCTTC. The rearrangement uses TRBV5-1 and TRBJ2-1; D uncertain. Trimming cost V 2 bases and J 6 bases, with 9 bases left between them. This CDR3 has 13 residues. The germline CDR1 and CDR2 sequences are SGHRS and YFSETQ.